This TCR delta chain comes out of a study of gamma-delta chains in newborns, infants, children. Background on the study: Microbial exposure reportedly drives polyclonal innate γδ T cell expansion after birth.

CDR1 is GEAIGNYY, CDR2 EKD, per germline. The CDR3 is 18 residues long. J lost 1 base, V lost 0 bases, and 5 bases had no gene match. TCRdb called clones anew from the reads with CATT. The repertoire consists of fewer than 12,000 delta-chain clones, with 8.5% to 9.5% occurring once and the leading ten covering 8% to 10%. The sequencing input was blood. The chain joins TRDV2 to TRDJ3; 7 nucleotides align to TRDD3. The clonotype originates from a child who was a newborn, infant or young child, either healthy, febrile or measles-vaccinated (not recorded which). CDR3 sequence (DNA): TGTGCCTGTGACACCGCGGGGGATGGGTCCTGGGACACCCGACAGATGTTTTTC. It translates to CACDTAGDGSWDTRQMFF.